These T cell receptor beta chains were read from a single sample in a study of cytomegalovirus exposure and HLA in healthy donors. Assay: immunoSEQ multiplex PCR; the TCRdb copy retains only in-frame clones and omits some. The sample lists over 55,000 clones; about 87% were seen once. The sample comprised PBMCs. These TCRs come from a young man in good health and CMV-seronegative. Both conserved end residues are part of each CDR3. Each record gives: clone size, V gene, D gene, J gene, CDR3 DNA, CDR3 protein. D genes are given only for firm matches. The size of a clone is reported for some rows only, either as once, few or many, or as a class for expanded clones.

abundance: .; v_gene: TRBV11-2; d_gene: .; j_gene: TRBJ1-1; CDR3nt: TGTGCCAGCAGCTTAGGTCTCGGCGGGGGAACCACAGGTGAAGCTTTCTTT; CDR3aa: CASSLGLGGGTTGEAFF
abundance: .; v_gene: TRBV7-9; d_gene: .; j_gene: TRBJ1-1; CDR3nt: TGTGCCAGCAGCTACGACAGCAACACTGAAGCTTTCTTT; CDR3aa: CASSYDSNTEAFF
abundance: .; v_gene: TRBV6-5; d_gene: TRBD1; j_gene: TRBJ2-7; CDR3nt: TGTGCCAGCAGTTCTTACCCACAGGGGACCTACGAGCAGTACTTC; CDR3aa: CASSSYPQGTYEQYF
abundance: .; v_gene: TRBV27; d_gene: .; j_gene: TRBJ1-5; CDR3nt: TGTGCCAGCAGTGGCGACGGGGGGGGTGATCAGCCCCAGCATTTT; CDR3aa: CASSGDGGGDQPQHF
abundance: once; v_gene: TRBV6-5; d_gene: TRBD1; j_gene: TRBJ2-2; CDR3nt: TGTGCCAGCAGTTACTCCGGGACAGGGGTCGCCGGGGAGCTGTTTTTT; CDR3aa: CASSYSGTGVAGELFF
abundance: .; v_gene: TRBV6-5; d_gene: .; j_gene: TRBJ2-1; CDR3nt: TGTGCCAGCAGTTATGTGGGGAGCTCCTACAATGAGCAGTTCTTC; CDR3aa: CASSYVGSSYNEQFF
abundance: .; v_gene: TRBV27; d_gene: .; j_gene: TRBJ1-3; CDR3nt: TGTGCCAACTTTGGGGGGGGAAACACCATATATTTT; CDR3aa: CANFGGGNTIYF
abundance: .; v_gene: TRBV6-5; d_gene: TRBD1; j_gene: TRBJ2-5; CDR3nt: TGTGCCAGCAGAACAGGGGGCCGGGAGACCCAGTACTTC; CDR3aa: CASRTGGRETQYF
abundance: once; v_gene: TRBV30; d_gene: TRBD1; j_gene: TRBJ2-3; CDR3nt: TGTGCCTGGACGGGGACAGCCGACCCGAGCACAGATACGCAGTATTTT; CDR3aa: CAWTGTADPSTDTQYF
abundance: .; v_gene: TRBV14; d_gene: TRBD1; j_gene: TRBJ1-2; CDR3nt: TGTGCCAGCAGCCCAGGACAGGGTAACTATGGCTACACCTTC; CDR3aa: CASSPGQGNYGYTF
abundance: .; v_gene: TRBV30; d_gene: TRBD1; j_gene: TRBJ1-6; CDR3nt: TGTGCCTGGATCTGGAGTGCAGGACAGGCGTATAATTCACCCCTCCACTTT; CDR3aa: CAWIWSAGQAYNSPLHF
abundance: .; v_gene: TRBV27; d_gene: .; j_gene: TRBJ1-2; CDR3nt: TGTGCCAGCAGTTTAAGACAGACTAACTATGGCTACACCTTC; CDR3aa: CASSLRQTNYGYTF
abundance: .; v_gene: TRBV10-3; d_gene: TRBD1; j_gene: TRBJ1-1; CDR3nt: TGTGCCATCAGTGACGGGACAGGGTTGAACACTGAAGCTTTCTTT; CDR3aa: CAISDGTGLNTEAFF
abundance: .; v_gene: TRBV4-1; d_gene: .; j_gene: TRBJ1-1; CDR3nt: TGCGCCAGCAGCCAAGAAGGGAGACACCCTATCTTCTTT; CDR3aa: CASSQEGRHPIFF
abundance: .; v_gene: TRBV6-5; d_gene: .; j_gene: TRBJ1-2; CDR3nt: TGTGCCAGCAGTTACTCCCAGGGGCGAGGGGGCTACACCTTC; CDR3aa: CASSYSQGRGGYTF
abundance: .; v_gene: TRBV29-1; d_gene: .; j_gene: TRBJ2-5; CDR3nt: TGCAGCGTTGAAGGCGGGGAGACCCAGTACTTC; CDR3aa: CSVEGGETQYF
abundance: once; v_gene: TRBV7-3; d_gene: .; j_gene: TRBJ2-1; CDR3nt: TGTGCCAGCAGCCTCTGGGCGGGGGCGGGCAATGAGCAGTTCTTC; CDR3aa: CASSLWAGAGNEQFF
abundance: .; v_gene: TRBV6-5; d_gene: TRBD2; j_gene: TRBJ2-5; CDR3nt: TGTGCCAGCAGCGATTTCGGGACTAGCGAAGAGACCCAGTACTTC; CDR3aa: CASSDFGTSEETQYF
abundance: .; v_gene: TRBV6-6; d_gene: .; j_gene: TRBJ2-7; CDR3nt: TGTGCCAGCAGTTACTCCCCCGGGGGACGCGGCTACGAGCAGTACTTC; CDR3aa: CASSYSPGGRGYEQYF
abundance: .; v_gene: TRBV18; d_gene: TRBD2; j_gene: TRBJ2-1; CDR3nt: TGTGCCAGCTCGCTGCTAGCGGGGGTAAACAATGAGCAGTTCTTC; CDR3aa: CASSLLAGVNNEQFF
abundance: .; v_gene: TRBV6-1; d_gene: .; j_gene: TRBJ2-3; CDR3nt: TGTGCCAGCAGTGATGGGCTACCAGATACGCAGTATTTT; CDR3aa: CASSDGLPDTQYF
abundance: .; v_gene: TRBV6-1; d_gene: .; j_gene: TRBJ2-5; CDR3nt: TGTGCCAGCAGTGAACAGGGGTCGGAGACCCAGTACTTC; CDR3aa: CASSEQGSETQYF
abundance: .; v_gene: TRBV5-4; d_gene: TRBD1; j_gene: TRBJ1-1; CDR3nt: TGTGCCAGCAGCCTGACAGGGGCGCTTGAAGCTTTCTTT; CDR3aa: CASSLTGALEAFF
abundance: once; v_gene: TRBV19; d_gene: .; j_gene: TRBJ2-3; CDR3nt: TGTGCCAGTACCCCCTGGGCTAGCGAGGGGTCTGTCGGCACAGATACGCAGTATTTT; CDR3aa: CASTPWASEGSVGTDTQYF
abundance: .; v_gene: TRBV11-1; d_gene: .; j_gene: TRBJ2-7; CDR3nt: TGTGCCAGCAGCTGGCCTAACGGGGGTGCCTACGAGCAGTACTTC; CDR3aa: CASSWPNGGAYEQYF
abundance: .; v_gene: TRBV7-9; d_gene: .; j_gene: TRBJ2-7; CDR3nt: TGTGCCAGCAGCCACCGGACAGATCCCTACGAGCAGTACTTC; CDR3aa: CASSHRTDPYEQYF
abundance: .; v_gene: TRBV27; d_gene: .; j_gene: TRBJ1-4; CDR3nt: TGTGCCAGCAGTTTCGCGGGCTCTAATGAAAAACTGTTTTTT; CDR3aa: CASSFAGSNEKLFF
abundance: .; v_gene: TRBV11-2; d_gene: TRBD1; j_gene: TRBJ1-6; CDR3nt: TGTGCCAGCAGCGCCGGGGACAGGACTAATTCACCCCTCCACTTT; CDR3aa: CASSAGDRTNSPLHF
abundance: once; v_gene: TRBV28; d_gene: TRBD1; j_gene: TRBJ1-6; CDR3nt: TGTGCCAGCAGCTTACTACCCGGGACAGAAAATTCACCCCTCCACTTT; CDR3aa: CASSLLPGTENSPLHF
abundance: .; v_gene: TRBV7-9; d_gene: .; j_gene: TRBJ2-2; CDR3nt: TGTGCCAGCAGCTGGACAGCGATCAACACCGGGGAGCTGTTTTTT; CDR3aa: CASSWTAINTGELFF
abundance: .; v_gene: TRBV10-3; d_gene: .; j_gene: TRBJ1-1; CDR3nt: TGTGCCATCAGTGAGTCGCTCATAGGGGCGGAGACTGAAGCTTTCTTT; CDR3aa: CAISESLIGAETEAFF
abundance: .; v_gene: TRBV30; d_gene: .; j_gene: TRBJ1-1; CDR3nt: TGTCTCGAGAGGGACACTGAAGCTTTCTTT; CDR3aa: CLERDTEAFF
abundance: .; v_gene: TRBV5-7; d_gene: .; j_gene: TRBJ1-1; CDR3nt: TGTGCCAGCAGCCCCCCGAGGAGGGGAGGAACTGAAGCTTTCTTT; CDR3aa: CASSPPRRGGTEAFF
abundance: .; v_gene: TRBV19; d_gene: .; j_gene: TRBJ1-5; CDR3nt: TGTGCCAGTAGTCGGGGTAGCAATCAGCCCCAGCATTTT; CDR3aa: CASSRGSNQPQHF
abundance: .; v_gene: TRBV14; d_gene: .; j_gene: TRBJ2-3; CDR3nt: TGTGCCAGCAGCCAGTTGCCTCTGGAGACCACAGATACGCAGTATTTT; CDR3aa: CASSQLPLETTDTQYF
abundance: .; v_gene: TRBV2; d_gene: .; j_gene: TRBJ1-1; CDR3nt: TGTGCCAGCAGTGAAACGGACTCCAGGGGCTCGGGAGAAGCTTTCTTT; CDR3aa: CASSETDSRGSGEAFF
abundance: .; v_gene: TRBV30; d_gene: .; j_gene: TRBJ2-7; CDR3nt: TGTGCCTGGAGGGGGGGTCCAGGTTACTACGAGCAGTACTTC; CDR3aa: CAWRGGPGYYEQYF
abundance: .; v_gene: TRBV7-2; d_gene: .; j_gene: TRBJ1-1; CDR3nt: TGTGCCAGCAGCTTAGACTTCACTGAAGCTTTCTTT; CDR3aa: CASSLDFTEAFF
abundance: .; v_gene: TRBV9; d_gene: TRBD1; j_gene: TRBJ1-5; CDR3nt: TGTGCCAGCAGCGTAGGAGGGGGCGCGGATCAGCCCCAGCATTTT; CDR3aa: CASSVGGGADQPQHF
abundance: .; v_gene: TRBV6-6; d_gene: .; j_gene: TRBJ1-5; CDR3nt: TGTGCCAGCAGTTACTCGACGTCGGGGTCGGTTCAGCCCCAGCATTTT; CDR3aa: CASSYSTSGSVQPQHF